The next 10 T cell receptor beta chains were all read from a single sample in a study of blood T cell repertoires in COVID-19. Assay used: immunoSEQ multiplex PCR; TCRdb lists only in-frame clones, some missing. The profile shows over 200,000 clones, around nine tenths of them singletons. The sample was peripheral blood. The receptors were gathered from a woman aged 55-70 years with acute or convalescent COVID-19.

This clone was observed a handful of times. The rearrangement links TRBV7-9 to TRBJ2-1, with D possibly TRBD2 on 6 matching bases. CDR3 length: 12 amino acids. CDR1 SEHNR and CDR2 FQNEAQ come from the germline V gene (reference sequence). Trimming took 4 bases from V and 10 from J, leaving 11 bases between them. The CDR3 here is CASSSSVAEQFF. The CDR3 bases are TGTGCCAGCAGCTCTAGCGTTGCAGAGCAGTTCTTC.

The CDR3 sequence: CASSRTGLGLGQPQHF. The CDR3 region has the DNA TGTGCCAGCAGTCGGACAGGGCTGGGGTTAGGGCAGCCCCAGCATTTT. The chain is built from TRBV27 and TRBJ1-5; TRBD1 matches 8 bases. The V gene end was trimmed by 5 bases and the J gene end by 7 bases; junction bases not matched to a gene: 13. Germline CDR1 is MNHEY and CDR2 is SMNVEV (reference sequence). The CDR3 is 16 amino acids.

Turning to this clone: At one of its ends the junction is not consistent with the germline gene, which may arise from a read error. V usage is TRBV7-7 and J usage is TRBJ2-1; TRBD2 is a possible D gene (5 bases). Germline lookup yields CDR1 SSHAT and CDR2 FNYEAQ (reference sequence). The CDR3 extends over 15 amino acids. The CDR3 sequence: CASSVSLVRSNEQFF. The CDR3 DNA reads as TGTGCTAGCAGCGTTTCACTAGTGCGGTCCAATGAGCAGTTCTTC.

Written as DNA, the CDR3 is TGTGCCAGCAGGGAACAGGGGAGAGGTTCACCCCTCCACTTT. This gives the protein CASREQGRGSPLHF. The chain has TRBV2 and TRBJ1-6; 7 bases align to TRBD1. There are 14 residues in the CDR3. CDR1 and CDR2 (germline): SNHLY, FYNNEI. The V gene end was trimmed by 6 bases and the J gene end by 9 bases; junction bases not matched to a gene: 8.

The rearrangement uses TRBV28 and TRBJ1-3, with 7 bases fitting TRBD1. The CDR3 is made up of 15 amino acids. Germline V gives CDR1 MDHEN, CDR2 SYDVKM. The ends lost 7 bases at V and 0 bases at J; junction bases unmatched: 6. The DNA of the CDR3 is TGTGCCAGCACTGCGGGACAGCTCTCTGGAAACACCATATATTTT. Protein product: CASTAGQLSGNTIYF.

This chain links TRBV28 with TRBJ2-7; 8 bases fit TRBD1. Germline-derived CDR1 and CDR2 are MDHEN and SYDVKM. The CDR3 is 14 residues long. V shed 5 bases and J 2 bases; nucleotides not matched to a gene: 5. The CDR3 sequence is CASSTQGEPYEQYF. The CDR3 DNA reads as TGTGCCAGCAGTACACAGGGGGAACCCTACGAGCAGTACTTC.

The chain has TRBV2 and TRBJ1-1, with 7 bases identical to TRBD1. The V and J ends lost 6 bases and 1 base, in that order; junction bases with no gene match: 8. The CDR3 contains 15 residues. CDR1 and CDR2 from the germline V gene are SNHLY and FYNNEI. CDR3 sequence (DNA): TGTGCCAGCAGCCCGACAGGGAGGCCGAACACTGAAGCTTTCTTT. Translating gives CASSPTGRPNTEAFF.

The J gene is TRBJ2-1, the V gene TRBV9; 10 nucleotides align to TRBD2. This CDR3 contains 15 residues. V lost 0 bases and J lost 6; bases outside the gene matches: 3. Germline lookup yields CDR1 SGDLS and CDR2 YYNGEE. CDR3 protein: CASSVGTSGTNEQFF. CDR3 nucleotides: TGTGCCAGCAGCGTAGGAACTAGCGGGACCAATGAGCAGTTCTTC.

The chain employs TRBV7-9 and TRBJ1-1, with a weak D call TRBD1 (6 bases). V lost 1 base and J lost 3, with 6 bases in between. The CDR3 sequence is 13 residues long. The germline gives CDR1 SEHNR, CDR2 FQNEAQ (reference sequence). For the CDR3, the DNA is TGTGCCAGCAGCTTAGGGGGGCACACTGAAGCTTTCTTT. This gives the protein CASSLGGHTEAFF.

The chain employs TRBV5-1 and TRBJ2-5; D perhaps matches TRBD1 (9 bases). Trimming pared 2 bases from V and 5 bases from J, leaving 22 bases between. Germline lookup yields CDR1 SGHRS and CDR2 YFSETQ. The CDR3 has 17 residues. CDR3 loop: CASSFGRGRTGEETQYF. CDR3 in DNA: TGCGCCAGCAGCTTCGGGAGGGGCCGGACAGGGGAGGAGACCCAGTACTTC.